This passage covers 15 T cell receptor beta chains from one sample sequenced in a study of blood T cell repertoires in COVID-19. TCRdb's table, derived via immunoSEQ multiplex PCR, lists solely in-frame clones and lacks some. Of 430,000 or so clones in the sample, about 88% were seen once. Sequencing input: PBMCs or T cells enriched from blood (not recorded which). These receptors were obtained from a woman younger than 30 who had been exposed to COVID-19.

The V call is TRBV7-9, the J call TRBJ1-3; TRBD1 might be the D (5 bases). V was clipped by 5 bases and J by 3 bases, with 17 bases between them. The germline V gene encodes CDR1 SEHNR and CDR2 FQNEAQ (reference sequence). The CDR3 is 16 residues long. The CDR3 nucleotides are TGTGCCAGCAGCCCGAATGGAGGGGTTTTTGGAAACACCATATATTTT. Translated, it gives CASSPNGGVFGNTIYF.

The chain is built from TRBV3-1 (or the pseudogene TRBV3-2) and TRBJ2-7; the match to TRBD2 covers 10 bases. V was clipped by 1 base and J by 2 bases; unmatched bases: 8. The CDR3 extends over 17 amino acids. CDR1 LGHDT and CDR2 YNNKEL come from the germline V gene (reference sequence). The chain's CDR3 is CASSQASSGRSPYEQYF. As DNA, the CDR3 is TGTGCCAGCAGCCAAGCGAGTAGCGGGAGGAGCCCCTACGAGCAGTACTTC.

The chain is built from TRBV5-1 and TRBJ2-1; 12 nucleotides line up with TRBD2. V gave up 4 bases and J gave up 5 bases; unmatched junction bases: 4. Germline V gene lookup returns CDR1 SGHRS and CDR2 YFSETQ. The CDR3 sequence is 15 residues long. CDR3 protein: CASSTLAGGHNEQFF. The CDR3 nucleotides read TGCGCCAGCAGCACCCTAGCGGGAGGGCACAATGAGCAGTTCTTC.

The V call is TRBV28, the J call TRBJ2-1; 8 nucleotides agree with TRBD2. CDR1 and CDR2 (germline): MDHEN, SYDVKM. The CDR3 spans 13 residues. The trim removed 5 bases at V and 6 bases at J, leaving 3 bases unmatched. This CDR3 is CASSTGGPNEQFF. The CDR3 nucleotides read TGTGCCAGCAGTACGGGGGGGCCCAATGAGCAGTTCTTC.

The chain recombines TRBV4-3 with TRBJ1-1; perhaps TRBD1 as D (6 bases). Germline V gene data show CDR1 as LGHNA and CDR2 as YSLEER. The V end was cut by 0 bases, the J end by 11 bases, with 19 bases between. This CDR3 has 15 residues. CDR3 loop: CASSQEDRGGSSAFF. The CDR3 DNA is TGCGCCAGCAGCCAAGAGGACCGGGGGGGCAGCTCGGCTTTCTTT.

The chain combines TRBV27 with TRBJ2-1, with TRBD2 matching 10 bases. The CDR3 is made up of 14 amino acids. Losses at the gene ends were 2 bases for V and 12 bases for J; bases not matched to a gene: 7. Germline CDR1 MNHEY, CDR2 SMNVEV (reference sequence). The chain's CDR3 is CASSLMASGRGQFF. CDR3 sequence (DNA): TGTGCCAGCAGTTTAATGGCTAGCGGGAGAGGGCAGTTCTTC.

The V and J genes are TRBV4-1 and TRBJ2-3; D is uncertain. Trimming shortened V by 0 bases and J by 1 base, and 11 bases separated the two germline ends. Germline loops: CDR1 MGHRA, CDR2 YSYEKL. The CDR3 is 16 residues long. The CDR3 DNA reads TGCGCCAGCAGCCAAGAATCTAGTCGGGGCACAGATACGCAGTATTTT. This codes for CASSQESSRGTDTQYF.

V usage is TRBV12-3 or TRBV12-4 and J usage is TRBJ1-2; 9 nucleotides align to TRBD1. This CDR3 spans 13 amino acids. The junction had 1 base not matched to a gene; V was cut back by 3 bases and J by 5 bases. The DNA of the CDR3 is TGTGCCAGCAGTTTCGGGACAGGGTATGGCTACACCTTC. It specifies CASSFGTGYGYTF.

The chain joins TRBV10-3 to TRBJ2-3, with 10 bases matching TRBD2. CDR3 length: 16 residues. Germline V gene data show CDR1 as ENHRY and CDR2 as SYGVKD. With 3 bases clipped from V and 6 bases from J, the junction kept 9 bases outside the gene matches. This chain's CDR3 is CAISDTVAGGGDTQYF. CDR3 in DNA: TGTGCCATCAGTGACACGGTAGCGGGGGGTGGGGATACGCAGTATTTT.

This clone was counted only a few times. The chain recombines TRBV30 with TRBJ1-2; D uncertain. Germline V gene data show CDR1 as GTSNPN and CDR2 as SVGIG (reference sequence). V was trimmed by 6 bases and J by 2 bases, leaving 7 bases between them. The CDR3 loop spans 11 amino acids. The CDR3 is CACRWNYGYTF. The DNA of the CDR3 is TGTGCCTGCCGGTGGAACTATGGCTACACCTTC.

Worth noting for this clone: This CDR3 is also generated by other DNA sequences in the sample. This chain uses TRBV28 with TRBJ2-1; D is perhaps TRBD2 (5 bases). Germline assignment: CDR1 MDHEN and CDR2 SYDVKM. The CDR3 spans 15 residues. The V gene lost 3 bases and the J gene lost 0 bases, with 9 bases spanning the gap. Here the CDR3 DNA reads TGTGCCAGCAGTTTTCCGGGGAGCTCCTACAATGAGCAGTTCTTC. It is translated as CASSFPGSSYNEQFF.

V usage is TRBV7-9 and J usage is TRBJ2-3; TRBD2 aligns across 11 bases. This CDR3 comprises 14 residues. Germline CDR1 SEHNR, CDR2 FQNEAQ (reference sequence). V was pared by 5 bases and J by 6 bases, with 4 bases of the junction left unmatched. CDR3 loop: CASSTGLAADTQYF. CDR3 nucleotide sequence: TGTGCCAGCAGCACGGGACTAGCGGCGGATACGCAGTATTTT.

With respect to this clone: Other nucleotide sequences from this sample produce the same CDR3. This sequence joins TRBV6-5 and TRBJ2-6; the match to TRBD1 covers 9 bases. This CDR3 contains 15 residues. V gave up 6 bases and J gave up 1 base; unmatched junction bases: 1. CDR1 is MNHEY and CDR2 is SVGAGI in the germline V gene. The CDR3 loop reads CASRTGGSGANVLTF. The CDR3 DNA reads TGTGCCAGCAGGACAGGGGGATCTGGGGCCAACGTCCTGACTTTC.

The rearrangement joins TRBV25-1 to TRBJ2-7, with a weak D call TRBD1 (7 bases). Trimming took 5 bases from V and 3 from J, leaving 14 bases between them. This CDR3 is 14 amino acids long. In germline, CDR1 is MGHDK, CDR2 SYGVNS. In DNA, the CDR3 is TGTGCCAGCAGTCCCCGGAGGGGGCTCTACGAGCAGTACTTC. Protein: CASSPRRGLYEQYF.

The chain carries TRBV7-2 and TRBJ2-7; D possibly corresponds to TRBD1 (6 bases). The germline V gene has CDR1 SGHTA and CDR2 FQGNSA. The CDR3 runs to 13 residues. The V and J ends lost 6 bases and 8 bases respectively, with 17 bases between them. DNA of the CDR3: TGTGCCAGCAGGCCGAACAGGGAAAACAAGCAGTACTTC. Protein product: CASRPNRENKQYF.